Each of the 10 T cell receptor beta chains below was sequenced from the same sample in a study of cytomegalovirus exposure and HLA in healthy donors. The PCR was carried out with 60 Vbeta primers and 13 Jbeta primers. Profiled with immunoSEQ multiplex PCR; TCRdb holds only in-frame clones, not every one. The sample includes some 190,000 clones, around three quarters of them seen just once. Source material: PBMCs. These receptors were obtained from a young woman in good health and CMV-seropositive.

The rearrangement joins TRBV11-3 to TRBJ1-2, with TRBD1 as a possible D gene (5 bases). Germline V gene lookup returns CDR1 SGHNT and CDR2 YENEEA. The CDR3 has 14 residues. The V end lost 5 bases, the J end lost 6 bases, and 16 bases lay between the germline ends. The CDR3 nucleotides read TGTGCCAGCAGCCATGACTGGGGGGGGAATGGCTACACCTTC. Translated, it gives CASSHDWGGNGYTF.

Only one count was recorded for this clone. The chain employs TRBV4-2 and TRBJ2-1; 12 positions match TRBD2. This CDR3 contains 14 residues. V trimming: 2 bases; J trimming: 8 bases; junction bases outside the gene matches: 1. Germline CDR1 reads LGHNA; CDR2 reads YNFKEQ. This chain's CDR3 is CASSQLAGGHEQFF. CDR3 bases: TGTGCCAGCAGCCAACTAGCGGGGGGGCATGAGCAGTTCTTC.

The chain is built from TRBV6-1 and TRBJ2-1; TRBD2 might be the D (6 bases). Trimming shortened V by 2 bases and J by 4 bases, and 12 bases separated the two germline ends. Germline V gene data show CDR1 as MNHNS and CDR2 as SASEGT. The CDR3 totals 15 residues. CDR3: CASSEIGGEYNEQFF. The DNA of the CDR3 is TGTGCCAGCAGTGAAATCGGCGGGGAGTACAATGAGCAGTTCTTC.

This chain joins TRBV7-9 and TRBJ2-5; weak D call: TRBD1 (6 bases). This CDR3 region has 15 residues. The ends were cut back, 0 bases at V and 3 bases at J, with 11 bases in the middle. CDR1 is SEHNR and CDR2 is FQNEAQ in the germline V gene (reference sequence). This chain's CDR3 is CASSLAGQFEETQYF. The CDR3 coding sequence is TGTGCCAGCAGCTTAGCAGGACAGTTTGAAGAGACCCAGTACTTC.

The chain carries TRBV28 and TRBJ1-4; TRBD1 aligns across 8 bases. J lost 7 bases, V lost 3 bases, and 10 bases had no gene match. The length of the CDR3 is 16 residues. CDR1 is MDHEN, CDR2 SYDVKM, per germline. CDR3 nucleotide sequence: TGTGCCAGCAGTTTGACCCCAGACAGGGGTGCTGAAAAACTGTTTTTT. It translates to CASSLTPDRGAEKLFF.

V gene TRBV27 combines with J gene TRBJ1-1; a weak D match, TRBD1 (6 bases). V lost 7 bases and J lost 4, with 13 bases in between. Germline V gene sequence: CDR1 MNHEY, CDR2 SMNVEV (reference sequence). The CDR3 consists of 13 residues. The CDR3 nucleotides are TGTGCCAGCACGCCGGGGGGCCGCACTGAAGCTTTCTTT. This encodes CASTPGGRTEAFF.

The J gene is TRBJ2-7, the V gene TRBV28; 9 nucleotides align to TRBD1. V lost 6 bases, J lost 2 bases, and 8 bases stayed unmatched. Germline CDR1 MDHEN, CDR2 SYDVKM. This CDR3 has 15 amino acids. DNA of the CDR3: TGTGCCAGCAGCACACCCGGACAGGGGACCTACGAGCAGTACTTC. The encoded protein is CASSTPGQGTYEQYF. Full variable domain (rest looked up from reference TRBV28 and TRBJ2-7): DVKVTQSSRYLVKRTGEKVFLECVQDMDHENMFWYRQDPGLGLRLIYFSYDVKMKEKGDIPEGYSVSREKKERFSLILESASTNQTSMYLCASSTPGQGTYEQYFGPGTRLTVT.

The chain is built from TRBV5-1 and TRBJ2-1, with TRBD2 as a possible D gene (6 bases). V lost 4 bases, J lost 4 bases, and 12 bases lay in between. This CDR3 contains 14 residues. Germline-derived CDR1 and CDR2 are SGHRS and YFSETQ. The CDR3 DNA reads TGCGCCAGCAGCCTGACGGGGGAGTACAATGAGCAGTTCTTC. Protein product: CASSLTGEYNEQFF.

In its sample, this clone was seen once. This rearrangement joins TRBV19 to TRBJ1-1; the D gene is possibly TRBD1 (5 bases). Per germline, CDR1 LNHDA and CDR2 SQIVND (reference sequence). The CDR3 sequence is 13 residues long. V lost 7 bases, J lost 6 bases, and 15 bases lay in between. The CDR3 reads CASNPSGRSEAFF. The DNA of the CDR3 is TGTGCCAGTAATCCGTCAGGGAGGTCTGAAGCTTTCTTT.

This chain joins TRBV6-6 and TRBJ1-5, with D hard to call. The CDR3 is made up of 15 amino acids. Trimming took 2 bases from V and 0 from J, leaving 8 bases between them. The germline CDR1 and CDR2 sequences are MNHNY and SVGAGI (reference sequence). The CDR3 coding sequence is TGTGCCAGCAGTTACGCGGCAAGTAGCAATCAGCCCCAGCATTTT. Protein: CASSYAASSNQPQHF.